The 29 T cell receptor beta chains in this list originate from one sample, sequenced in a study of blood T cell repertoires in COVID-19 (dated by TCRdb to 2019 to 2021). Libraries were built with the immunoSEQ multiplex PCR assay. TCRdb took over this immuneACCESS table, retaining in-frame rearrangements with V and J assigned. Such tables are incomplete; in checked studies, under half of the missing clones stem from an unresolved V gene, and the remainder is unexplained. The sample data list 70,000 to 100,000 clones, and 70% to 90% of these were observed just once. The top ten clones comprise about 5% of the sample. Sequenced material: peripheral blood. Every receptor here comes from a woman older than 75 with active COVID-19.

This rearrangement joins TRBV11-2 to TRBJ2-7; D not resolved. CDR3 length: 15 residues. V was pared by 1 base and J by 0 bases, with 10 bases between. CDR1 and CDR2 from the germline V gene are SGHAT and FQNNGV. CDR3 in DNA: TGTGCCAGCAGCTTAGGTGCCAGACTCTCCTACGAGCAGTACTTC. Translated, it gives CASSLGARLSYEQYF. Together with reference TRBV11-2 and TRBJ2-7, the CDR3 gives the full variable domain: EAGVAQSPRYKIIEKRQSVAFWCNPISGHATLYWYQQILGQGPKLLIQFQNNGVVDDSQLPKDRFSAERLKGVDSTLKIQPAKLEDSAVYLCASSLGARLSYEQYFGPGTRLTVT.

The chain joins TRBV4-2 to TRBJ1-2, with 9 nucleotides matching TRBD1. From germline, CDR1 is LGHNA and CDR2 YNFKEQ. J gave up 3 bases and V 1 base, and 9 bases lay outside the gene matches. The CDR3 is made up of 17 amino acids. The CDR3 DNA sequence: TGTGCCAGCAGCCAAGGACAGGGGGTAATTGGGGACTATGGCTACACCTTC. It codes for CASSQGQGVIGDYGYTF.

The chain carries TRBV18 and TRBJ1-1, with D hard to call. V shed 4 bases and J shed 0 bases, with 12 bases lying between them. Germline V gene data show CDR1 as KGHSH and CDR2 as LQKENI. The CDR3 extends over 15 amino acids. CDR3 loop: CASSREGRLNTEAFF. CDR3 DNA sequence: TGTGCCAGCTCACGGGAGGGCCGGTTGAACACTGAAGCTTTCTTT.

V gene TRBV7-2 combines with J gene TRBJ2-5; 15 bases agree with TRBD2. This CDR3 region has 15 residues. CDR1 and CDR2 (germline): SGHTA, FQGNSA. Trimming took 5 bases from V and 5 from J; bases not matched to a gene: 3. The CDR3, as DNA: TGTGCCAGCAGCGGAGGACTAGCGGGAGGGGAGACCCAGTACTTC. Amino acids: CASSGGLAGGETQYF.

The chain uses TRBV4-2 and TRBJ2-2; 13 bases align to TRBD2. This CDR3 spans 18 amino acids. Germline CDR1 reads LGHNA; CDR2 reads YNFKEQ. The J segment lost 2 bases and the V segment lost 5 bases, leaving 8 bases of the junction unmatched. CDR3 bases: TGTGCCAGCAGCTTAACGGGACTAGCGGGGACCAACACCGGGGAGCTGTTTTTT. This gives the protein CASSLTGLAGTNTGELFF.

The chain couples TRBV5-1 to TRBJ1-3; D is unclear. This CDR3 has 17 residues. Germline V gives CDR1 SGHRS, CDR2 YFSETQ. V gave up 0 bases and J gave up 0 bases, with 13 bases separating them. The DNA of the CDR3 is TGCGCCAGCAGCTTGGCCGCAGGTTTTTTCTCTGGAAACACCATATATTTT. It codes for CASSLAAGFFSGNTIYF.

In its sample, this clone was seen once. The chain carries TRBV6-2 or TRBV6-3 and TRBJ2-4; D not certain. V dropped 0 bases and J dropped 6 bases, with 3 bases sitting between them. The CDR3 loop spans 12 amino acids. The V gene's germline CDR1 is MNHEY and CDR2 SVGEGT. CDR3 amino acids: CASSYSLNIQYF. CDR3 in DNA: TGTGCCAGCAGTTACTCTCTAAACATTCAGTACTTC.

The table lists this clone with a count of one. The chain uses TRBV27 and TRBJ2-7, with 8 bases identical to TRBD1. This CDR3 has 14 amino acids. Losses at the gene ends were 5 bases for V and 3 bases for J; bases not matched to a gene: 6. The germline V gene has CDR1 MNHEY and CDR2 SMNVEV (reference sequence). CDR3 sequence (DNA): TGTGCCAGCAGTGAAAGACAGGGGATCTACGAGCAGTACTTC. It translates to CASSERQGIYEQYF.

The CDR3 nucleotides read TGTGCCAGCAGTCGTCCGGACAGGGGGGCAAAGGAGCAGTACTTC. Translated, it gives CASSRPDRGAKEQYF. The chain recombines TRBV28 with TRBJ2-7, with 10 bases aligning to TRBD1. The CDR3 covers 15 residues. Per germline, CDR1 MDHEN and CDR2 SYDVKM. The trim removed 5 bases at V and 7 bases at J, leaving 11 bases unmatched.

This chain links TRBV6-2 or TRBV6-3 with TRBJ1-5, with D possibly TRBD1 on 6 matching bases. V lost 4 bases and J 3 bases, leaving 10 bases between the germline ends. The CDR3 totals 14 residues. Germline V gene sequence: CDR1 MNHEY, CDR2 SVGEGT. In DNA form, the CDR3 reads TGTGCCAGCAGTTTGGACAGTTTCAATCAGCCCCAGCATTTT. The encoded protein is CASSLDSFNQPQHF.

The rearrangement links TRBV28 to TRBJ2-1; 7 nucleotides match TRBD2. Germline assignment: CDR1 MDHEN and CDR2 SYDVKM. The CDR3 loop spans 16 amino acids. Losses at the gene ends were 7 bases for V and 5 bases for J; bases not matched to a gene: 14. The CDR3 sequence: CASIGREGGINNEQFF. The CDR3 coding sequence is TGTGCCAGCATAGGTAGAGAGGGAGGGATCAACAATGAGCAGTTCTTC.

The chain recombines TRBV5-1 with TRBJ2-5; TRBD2 is a possible D gene (6 bases). CDR1 is SGHRS and CDR2 is YFSETQ in the germline V gene. Trimming took 2 bases from V and 4 from J, leaving 9 bases between them. This CDR3 has 13 amino acids. In DNA form, the CDR3 reads TGCGCCAGCAGCTTCGGTAGCGGAGAGACCCAGTACTTC. Protein sequence: CASSFGSGETQYF.

This CDR3 reads CASSSRTSRGIGHKTDTQYF. CDR3 in DNA: TGTGCCAGCAGTTCCCGGACTAGCAGGGGGATCGGGCATAAAACAGATACGCAGTATTTT. This chain links TRBV27 with TRBJ2-3; possible D gene TRBD2, 8 bases. The V and J ends lost 4 bases and 3 bases respectively, with 29 bases between them. The germline V gene encodes CDR1 MNHEY and CDR2 SMNVEV (reference sequence). The CDR3 contains 20 residues.

The V gene is TRBV18, the J gene TRBJ2-1; possibly TRBD2 for D (5 bases). Trimming pared 5 bases from V and 1 base from J, leaving 15 bases between. The CDR3 extends over 16 amino acids. Germline-derived CDR1 and CDR2 are KGHSH and LQKENI. CDR3 nucleotide sequence: TGTGCCAGCTCATCCTTCCCTTGGAGGTCCTACAATGAGCAGTTCTTC. It codes for CASSSFPWRSYNEQFF.

V is TRBV19 and J is TRBJ2-2; TRBD1 might be the D (6 bases). The germline gives CDR1 LNHDA, CDR2 SQIVND (reference sequence). Trimming cost V 2 bases and J 8 bases, with 24 bases left between them. This CDR3 contains 18 residues. CDR3 loop: CASSIRRSGRGTAGELFF. DNA of the CDR3: TGTGCCAGTAGTATACGCCGCTCGGGCAGGGGTACAGCAGGGGAGCTGTTTTTT.

The rearrangement uses TRBV4-2 and TRBJ2-7; D uncertain. Trimming shortened V by 6 bases and J by 0 bases, and 6 bases separated the two germline ends. The CDR3 has 12 residues. The germline V gene has CDR1 LGHNA and CDR2 YNFKEQ. In nucleotides, the CDR3 is TGTGCCAGCAGTTCAAACTCCTACGAGCAGTACTTC. Its translation is CASSSNSYEQYF.

V is TRBV6-6 and J is TRBJ2-3; 8 bases align to TRBD2. The CDR3 loop spans 14 amino acids. V shed 4 bases, J shed 2 bases, and the junction held 2 bases outside the gene matches. Germline CDR1 MNHNY, CDR2 SVGAGI (reference sequence). CDR3 region: CASSSSGYTDTQYF. The CDR3 DNA reads as TGTGCCAGCAGTTCTAGCGGGTACACAGATACGCAGTATTTT.

The chain couples TRBV27 to TRBJ2-2, with D hard to call. Germline V CDR1 and CDR2: MNHEY, SMNVEV (reference sequence). Trimming left V 5 bases short and J 5 bases short, with 9 bases between. CDR3 size: 13 residues. CDR3 sequence reads: CASSPNWTGELFF. DNA for the CDR3: TGTGCCAGCAGTCCGAACTGGACCGGGGAGCTGTTTTTT.

V is TRBV15 and J is TRBJ2-7; 10 bases agree with TRBD1. Germline CDR1 is LNHNV and CDR2 is YYDKDF (reference sequence). This CDR3 has 16 residues. After removal of 0 bases from V and 5 bases from J, the junction contained 7 bases not matched to a gene. The CDR3 DNA follows: TGTGCCACCAGCAGAGATGGGGACAGGGGACTCCACGAGCAGTACTTC. Protein: CATSRDGDRGLHEQYF.

V usage is TRBV7-2 and J usage is TRBJ1-1, with D perhaps TRBD1 (5 bases). Per the germline V gene, CDR1 is SGHTA and CDR2 is FQGNSA. The CDR3 loop spans 16 amino acids. Trimming shortened V by 2 bases and J by 4 bases, and 17 bases separated the two germline ends. This CDR3 reads CASSLLGGKGLTEAFF. CDR3 bases: TGTGCCAGCAGCTTATTGGGGGGGAAGGGACTCACTGAAGCTTTCTTT.

The rearrangement joins TRBV27 to TRBJ1-4, with 9 bases fitting TRBD1. The CDR3 runs 15 residues. Germline V gives CDR1 MNHEY, CDR2 SMNVEV (reference sequence). V lost 6 bases and J lost 4; bases outside the gene matches: 6. The CDR3 sequence is CASSPRGQGNEKLFF. The DNA of the CDR3 is TGTGCCAGCAGCCCCCGGGGACAGGGTAATGAAAAACTGTTTTTT.

This clone was observed once. The chain combines TRBV2 with TRBJ2-7; 7 bases line up with TRBD1. CDR1 is SNHLY, CDR2 FYNNEI, per germline. Losses at the gene ends were 6 bases for V and 0 bases for J; bases not matched to a gene: 2. The CDR3 loop spans 13 amino acids. The CDR3 bases are TGTGCCAGCAGGACAGGGTACTCCTACGAGCAGTACTTC. Protein sequence: CASRTGYSYEQYF. Using reference TRBV2 and TRBJ2-7 for the parts outside the CDR3, the full variable domain is EPEVTQTPSHQVTQMGQEVILRCVPISNHLYFYWYRQILGQKVEFLVSFYNNEISEKSEIFDDQFSVERPDGSNFTLKIRSTKLEDSAMYFCASRTGYSYEQYFGPGTRLTVT.

The J gene is TRBJ1-6, the V gene TRBV7-8; 9 positions agree with TRBD1. The CDR3 is 15 residues long. Losses at the gene ends were 4 bases for V and 6 bases for J; bases not matched to a gene: 4. Germline V gene lookup returns CDR1 SGHVS and CDR2 FQNEAQ. The CDR3 DNA reads as TGTGCCAGCAGCTCCGGGACAGGGTCTAATTCACCCCTCCACTTT. Translated: CASSSGTGSNSPLHF.

The chain has TRBV19 and TRBJ2-5, with D perhaps TRBD1 (5 bases). The germline CDR1 and CDR2 sequences are LNHDA and SQIVND (reference sequence). The V and J ends lost 6 bases and 1 base respectively, with 12 bases between them. The CDR3 contains 14 residues. As DNA, the CDR3 is TGTGCCAGTAGCCCTATGACAGCCCAAGAGACCCAGTACTTC. Protein sequence: CASSPMTAQETQYF.

This clone was picked up a small number of times. The J gene is TRBJ2-1, the V gene TRBV24-1; TRBD2 matches at 7 bases. The CDR3 is 17 amino acids. After removal of 4 bases from V and 5 bases from J, the junction contained 13 bases not matched to a gene. The germline V gene encodes CDR1 KGHDR and CDR2 SFDVKD. DNA of the CDR3: TGTGCCACCAGTGAGTCACTAGCGACACCAAGGGACAATGAGCAGTTCTTC. Translated, it gives CATSESLATPRDNEQFF.

The V gene is TRBV6-6, the J gene TRBJ2-5; TRBD2 might be the D (6 bases). The germline CDR1 and CDR2 sequences are MNHNY and SVGAGI (reference sequence). V lost 5 bases and J lost 5, with 21 bases in between. CDR3 size: 16 residues. CDR3 region: CASSPSLGSGSETQYF. In DNA form, the CDR3 reads TGTGCCAGCAGTCCCTCCCTCGGTAGCGGCAGCGAGACCCAGTACTTC.

The rearrangement links TRBV11-1 to TRBJ1-4; a weak D match, TRBD1 (6 bases). The V gene lost 5 bases and the J gene lost 3 bases, with 13 bases spanning the gap. The CDR3 consists of 15 residues. Germline assignment: CDR1 SGHAT and CDR2 FQDESV (reference sequence). The CDR3 nucleotides are TGTGCCAGCAGCCGGAACAGGGCCCCTAATGAAAAACTGTTTTTT. Translated: CASSRNRAPNEKLFF.

V and J are TRBV6-4 and TRBJ1-2, with D uncertain. Trimming cost V 1 base and J 8 bases, with 8 bases left between them. Per germline, CDR1 MRHNA and CDR2 SNTAGT. CDR3 length: 12 residues. CDR3 sequence: CASSDFLGGYTF. The CDR3 DNA reads TGTGCCAGCAGTGACTTCCTCGGGGGCTACACCTTC.

The chain has TRBV27 and TRBJ1-5, with a weak D call TRBD1 (6 bases). This CDR3 is 20 amino acids long. Germline lookup yields CDR1 MNHEY and CDR2 SMNVEV (reference sequence). V lost 0 bases, J lost 0 bases, and 21 bases lay in between. The CDR3 loop is CASSLSDRQVGDYSNQPQHF. CDR3 DNA sequence: TGTGCCAGCAGTTTATCGGACAGACAGGTAGGCGACTATAGCAATCAGCCCCAGCATTTT.